This T cell receptor beta chain was identified in a study of identical twins. The cDNA had a unique molecular identifier and a template-switch universal primer site. MiXCR was run by TCRdb on the 5' RACE reads, yielding one entry per CDR3 protein. Here the sample spans 450,000 or so distinct CDR3 sequences, 14% being singletons. General study results and limits: A lower insertion count was a feature of abundant cord blood beta clonotypes, with no such feature in memory repertoires.

V was clipped by 4 bases and J by 1 base, with 16 bases between them. The CDR3 is made up of 16 amino acids. Per germline, CDR1 MDHEN and CDR2 SYDVKM. Note on this clonotype: Its antigen is not identified.

Healthy Caucasians provided all donations. The same specimen was also included in a second study, on yellow fever vaccine responses in identical twins.

The source is a woman aged 18-29 years in good health. The sequencing sample was made of CD4+ T cells sorted from blood. The V call is TRBV28, the J call TRBJ1-1; maybe TRBD1 (5 bases). CDR3 sequence reads: CASSSGGTVRNTEAFF. The CDR3 nucleotides are TGTGCCAGCAGTTCCGGAGGGACCGTTCGGAACACTGAAGCTTTCTTT.